This TCR beta chain was identified in a study of T cells of healthy individuals. This clonotype was seen ten or more times. TCRdb reprocessed the 5' RACE reads via MiXCR and lists one record per CDR3 protein. The data show some 69,000 distinct CDR3 sequences, under 20% seen once. The germline V gene encodes CDR1 ENHRY and CDR2 SYGVKD. The CDR3 has 13 amino acids. The J segment lost 8 bases and the V segment lost 4 bases, leaving 0 bases of the junction unmatched. This TCR was recovered from a human donor in good health. This chain joins TRBV10-3 and TRBJ1-6; the match to TRBD1 covers 9 bases. CDR3 DNA: TGTGCCATCAGTGGGACAGGGGATTCACCCCTCCACTTT. This encodes CAISGTGDSPLHF.